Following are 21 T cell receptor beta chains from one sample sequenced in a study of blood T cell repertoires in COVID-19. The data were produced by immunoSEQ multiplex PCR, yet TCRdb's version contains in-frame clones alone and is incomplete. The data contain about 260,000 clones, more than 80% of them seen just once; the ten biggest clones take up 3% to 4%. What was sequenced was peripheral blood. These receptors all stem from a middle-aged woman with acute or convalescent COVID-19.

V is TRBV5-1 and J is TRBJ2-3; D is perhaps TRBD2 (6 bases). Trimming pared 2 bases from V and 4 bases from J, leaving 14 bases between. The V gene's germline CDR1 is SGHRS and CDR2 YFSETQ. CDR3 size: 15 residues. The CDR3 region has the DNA TGCGCCAGCAGCTTCATGGGGGGTAGGGCAGATACGCAGTATTTT. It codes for CASSFMGGRADTQYF.

CDR3 in DNA: TGTGCCAGTAGTATCGGCCGTGGACTGGCCGACACCATATATTTT. Encoded protein: CASSIGRGLADTIYF. The genes are TRBV19 and TRBJ1-3; no reliable D call. Germline assignment: CDR1 LNHDA and CDR2 SQIVND (reference sequence). V was cut by 3 bases and J by 8 bases, with 17 bases left in between. The CDR3 extends over 15 amino acids.

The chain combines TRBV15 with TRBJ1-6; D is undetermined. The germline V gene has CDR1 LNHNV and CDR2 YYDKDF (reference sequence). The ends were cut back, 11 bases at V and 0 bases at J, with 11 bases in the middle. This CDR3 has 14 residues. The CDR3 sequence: CASWAGSYNSPLHF. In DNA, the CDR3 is TGTGCCTCCTGGGCGGGCTCCTATAATTCACCCCTCCACTTT. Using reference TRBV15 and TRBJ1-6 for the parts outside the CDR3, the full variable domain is DAMVIQNPRYQVTQFGKPVTLSCSQTLNHNVMYWYQQKSSQAPKLLFHYYDKDFNNEADTPDNFQSRRPNTSFCFLDIRSPGLGDTAMYLCASWAGSYNSPLHFGNGTRLTVT.

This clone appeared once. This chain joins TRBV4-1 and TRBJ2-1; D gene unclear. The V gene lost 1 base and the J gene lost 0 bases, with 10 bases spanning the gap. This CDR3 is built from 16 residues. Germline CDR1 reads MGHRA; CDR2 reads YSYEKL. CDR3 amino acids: CASSQGALSSYNEQFF. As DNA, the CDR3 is TGCGCCAGCAGCCAAGGAGCGCTTAGCTCCTACAATGAGCAGTTCTTC.

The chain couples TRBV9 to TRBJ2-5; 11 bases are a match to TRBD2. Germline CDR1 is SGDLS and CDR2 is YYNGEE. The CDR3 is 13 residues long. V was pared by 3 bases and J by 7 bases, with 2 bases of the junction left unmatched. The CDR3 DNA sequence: TGTGCCAGCAGCGCTAGCGGGGGGTGGACCCAGTACTTC. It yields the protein CASSASGGWTQYF.

For the CDR3, the DNA is TGTGCCAGTAGTATAGGGGACAGGGGGCGCGATGGCTACACCTTC. Its translation: CASSIGDRGRDGYTF. The rearrangement uses TRBV19 and TRBJ1-2; 12 bases match TRBD1. The germline gives CDR1 LNHDA, CDR2 SQIVND (reference sequence). The CDR3 is made up of 15 amino acids. With V trimmed by 1 base and J by 6 bases, 3 bases remained unmatched.

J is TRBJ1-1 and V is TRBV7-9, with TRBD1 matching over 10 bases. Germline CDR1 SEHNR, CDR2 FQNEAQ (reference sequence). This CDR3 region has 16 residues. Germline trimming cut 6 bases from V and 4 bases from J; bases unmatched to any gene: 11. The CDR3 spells CASRGTGAELGTEAFF. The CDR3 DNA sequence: TGTGCCAGCAGGGGGACAGGGGCGGAATTAGGCACTGAAGCTTTCTTT.

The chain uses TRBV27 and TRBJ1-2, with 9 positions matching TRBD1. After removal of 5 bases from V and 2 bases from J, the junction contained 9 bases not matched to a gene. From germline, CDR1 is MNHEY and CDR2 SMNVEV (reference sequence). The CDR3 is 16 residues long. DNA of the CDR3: TGTGCCAGCAGTATCCTATACAGGGGGCAAAACTATGGCTACACCTTC. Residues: CASSILYRGQNYGYTF.

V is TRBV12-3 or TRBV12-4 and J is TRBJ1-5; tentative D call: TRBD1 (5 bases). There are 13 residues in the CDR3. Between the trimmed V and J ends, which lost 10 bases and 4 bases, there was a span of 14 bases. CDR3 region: CATGGGVNQPQHF. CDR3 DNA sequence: TGTGCCACCGGGGGGGGAGTTAATCAGCCCCAGCATTTT.

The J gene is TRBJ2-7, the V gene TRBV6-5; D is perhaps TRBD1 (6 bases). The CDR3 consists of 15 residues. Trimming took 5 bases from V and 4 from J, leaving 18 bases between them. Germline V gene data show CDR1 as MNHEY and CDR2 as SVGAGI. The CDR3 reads CASSLEGDGAYEQYV. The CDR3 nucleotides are TGTGCCAGCAGTCTCGAGGGGGACGGAGCTTACGAGCAGTACGTC.

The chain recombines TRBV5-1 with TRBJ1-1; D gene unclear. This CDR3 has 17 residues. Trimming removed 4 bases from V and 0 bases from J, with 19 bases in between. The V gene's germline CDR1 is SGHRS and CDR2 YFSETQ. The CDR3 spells CASSLGPGGVMNTEAFF. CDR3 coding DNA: TGCGCCAGCAGCCTGGGCCCGGGCGGGGTCATGAACACTGAAGCTTTCTTT.

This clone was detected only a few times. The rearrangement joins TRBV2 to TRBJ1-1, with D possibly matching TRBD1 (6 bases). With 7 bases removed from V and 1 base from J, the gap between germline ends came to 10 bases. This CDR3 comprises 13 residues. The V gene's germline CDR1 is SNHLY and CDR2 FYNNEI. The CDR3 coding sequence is TGTGCCAGCATGCTGGACAGGAACACTGAAGCTTTCTTT. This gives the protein CASMLDRNTEAFF.

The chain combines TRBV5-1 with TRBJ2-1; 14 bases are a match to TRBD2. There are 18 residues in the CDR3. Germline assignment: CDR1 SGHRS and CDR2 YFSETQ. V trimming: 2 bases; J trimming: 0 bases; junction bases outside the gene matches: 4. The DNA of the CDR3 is TGCGCCAGCAGCTTCTCGACTAGCGGGGGGGGCTCCTACAATGAGCAGTTCTTC. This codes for CASSFSTSGGGSYNEQFF.

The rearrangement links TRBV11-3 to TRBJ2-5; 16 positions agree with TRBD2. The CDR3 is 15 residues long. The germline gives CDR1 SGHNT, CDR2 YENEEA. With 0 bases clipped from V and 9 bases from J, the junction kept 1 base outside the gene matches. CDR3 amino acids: CASSLEGLAGGPQYF. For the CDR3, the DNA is TGTGCCAGCAGCTTAGAGGGACTAGCGGGGGGGCCCCAGTACTTC.

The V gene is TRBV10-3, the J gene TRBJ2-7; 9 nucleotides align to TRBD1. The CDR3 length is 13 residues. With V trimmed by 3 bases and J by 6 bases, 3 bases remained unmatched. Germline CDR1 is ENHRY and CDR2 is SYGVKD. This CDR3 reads CAISETQGAEQYV. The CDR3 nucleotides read TGTGCCATCAGTGAAACACAGGGGGCCGAGCAGTACGTC.

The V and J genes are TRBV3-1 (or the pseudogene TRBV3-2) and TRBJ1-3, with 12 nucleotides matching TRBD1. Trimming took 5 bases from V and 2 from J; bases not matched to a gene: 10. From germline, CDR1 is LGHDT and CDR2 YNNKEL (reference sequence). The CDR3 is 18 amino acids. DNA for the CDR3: TGTGCCAGCAGCTACCGGGCCGGGACAGGGGGCACTGGAAACACCATATATTTT. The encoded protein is CASSYRAGTGGTGNTIYF.

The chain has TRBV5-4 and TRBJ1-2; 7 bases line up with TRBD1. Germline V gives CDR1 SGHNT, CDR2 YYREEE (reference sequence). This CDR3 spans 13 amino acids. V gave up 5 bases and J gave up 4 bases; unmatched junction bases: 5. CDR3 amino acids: CASSRDSAYGYTF. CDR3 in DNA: TGTGCCAGCAGTCGGGACAGCGCCTATGGCTACACCTTC.

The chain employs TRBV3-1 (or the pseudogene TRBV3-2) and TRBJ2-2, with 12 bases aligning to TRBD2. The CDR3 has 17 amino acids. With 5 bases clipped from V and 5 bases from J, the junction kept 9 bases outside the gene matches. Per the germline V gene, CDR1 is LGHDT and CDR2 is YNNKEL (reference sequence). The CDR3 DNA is TGTGCCAGCAGCTCGACTAGCGGGGGCCGAGGGACCGGGGAGCTGTTTTTT. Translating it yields CASSSTSGGRGTGELFF.

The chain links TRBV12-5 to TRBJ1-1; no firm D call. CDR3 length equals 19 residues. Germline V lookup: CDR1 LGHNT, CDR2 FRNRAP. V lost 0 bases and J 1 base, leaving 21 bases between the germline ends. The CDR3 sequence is CASGLVFSSREKENTEAFF. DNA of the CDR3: TGTGCTAGTGGTTTGGTATTTTCCTCGAGGGAAAAGGAGAACACTGAAGCTTTCTTT.

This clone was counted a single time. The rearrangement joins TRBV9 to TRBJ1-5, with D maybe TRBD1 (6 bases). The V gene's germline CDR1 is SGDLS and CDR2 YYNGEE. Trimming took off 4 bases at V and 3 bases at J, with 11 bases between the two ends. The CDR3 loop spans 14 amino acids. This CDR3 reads CASSQGGINQPQHF. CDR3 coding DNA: TGTGCCAGCAGCCAAGGGGGAATCAATCAGCCCCAGCATTTT.

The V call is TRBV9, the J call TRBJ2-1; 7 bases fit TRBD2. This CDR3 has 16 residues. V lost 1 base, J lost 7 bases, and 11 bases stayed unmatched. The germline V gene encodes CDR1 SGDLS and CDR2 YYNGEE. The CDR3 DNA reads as TGTGCCAGCAGCGTATTTGGTACTAGCGATCGGAATGAGCAGTTCTTC. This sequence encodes CASSVFGTSDRNEQFF.